This is a list of T cell receptor beta chains from one sample in a study of T cell responses to AZD1222 COVID-19 vaccine. Sequencing used immunoSEQ multiplex PCR; TCRdb keeps in-frame clones, though not all of them. The table records about 55,000 clones, about four fifths of them present only once. The specimen comprised peripheral blood, sampled on day 0 of AZD1222 vaccination. All receptors come from an adult in good health. The CDR3 runs from the conserved cysteine through the conserved F or W. Fields, in order: CDR3 protein, CDR3 DNA, clone size, D gene, V gene, J gene. The D gene is left open where the match is weak. Only part of the rows carry a size: once, few, many, or a class if the clone is expanded.

cdr3_aa: CASSVLAGSTGELFF
cdr3_nt: TGTGCCAGCAGTGTATTAGCGGGAAGCACCGGGGAGCTGTTTTTT
clone_size: few
d_call: TRBD2
v_call: TRBV28
j_call: TRBJ2-2

cdr3_aa: CASSAPDRVVYEQYF
cdr3_nt: TGTGCCAGCAGTGCCCCCGACAGGGTTGTGTACGAGCAGTACTTC
clone_size: -
d_call: TRBD1
v_call: TRBV6-4
j_call: TRBJ2-7

cdr3_aa: CASSLPAGSRSPLHF
cdr3_nt: TGTGCCAGCAGCTTACCGGCCGGTTCGAGATCACCCCTCCACTTT
clone_size: -
d_call: -
v_call: TRBV7-2
j_call: TRBJ1-6

cdr3_aa: CASSLVRGARTEAFF
cdr3_nt: TGTGCCAGCAGCTTAGTGAGGGGGGCTCGGACTGAAGCTTTCTTT
clone_size: -
d_call: -
v_call: TRBV11-3
j_call: TRBJ1-1

cdr3_aa: CASSHQGGLYGYTF
cdr3_nt: TGTGCCAGCAGCCACCAGGGCGGACTCTATGGCTACACCTTC
clone_size: -
d_call: -
v_call: TRBV4-2
j_call: TRBJ1-2

cdr3_aa: CASSVTGVSTDTQYF
cdr3_nt: TGTGCCAGCAGCGTAACCGGAGTAAGCACAGATACGCAGTATTTT
clone_size: few
d_call: -
v_call: TRBV9
j_call: TRBJ2-3

cdr3_aa: CASSQIKRGRGKTEAFF
cdr3_nt: TGTGCCAGCAGCCAAATAAAGAGGGGGCGAGGAAAAACTGAAGCTTTCTTT
clone_size: -
d_call: TRBD1
v_call: TRBV5-6
j_call: TRBJ1-1

cdr3_aa: CASSNLGTGTNYGYTF
cdr3_nt: TGTGCCAGCAGCAACCTCGGGACAGGTACTAACTATGGCTACACCTTC
clone_size: -
d_call: TRBD1
v_call: TRBV28
j_call: TRBJ1-2

cdr3_aa: CASRNYRGLDATEAFF
cdr3_nt: TGTGCCAGCAGGAATTACAGGGGGCTTGATGCCACTGAAGCTTTCTTT
clone_size: -
d_call: TRBD1
v_call: TRBV7-8
j_call: TRBJ1-1

cdr3_aa: CASSLARTGLGETQYF
cdr3_nt: TGTGCCAGCAGCTTAGCGAGGACAGGCCTCGGCGAGACCCAGTACTTC
clone_size: -
d_call: TRBD1
v_call: TRBV7-2
j_call: TRBJ2-5

cdr3_aa: CASSFRGFSYEQYF
cdr3_nt: TGTGCCAGCAGCTTCCGGGGGTTCTCCTACGAGCAGTACTTC
clone_size: -
d_call: -
v_call: TRBV5-8
j_call: TRBJ2-7

cdr3_aa: CASSLGQGTNQPQHF
cdr3_nt: TGTGCCAGCAGCTTGGGACAGGGTACCAATCAGCCCCAGCATTTT
clone_size: -
d_call: TRBD1
v_call: TRBV7-9
j_call: TRBJ1-5

cdr3_aa: CASSYLQDSYNEQFF
cdr3_nt: TGTGCCAGCAGTTATCTACAAGACTCCTACAATGAGCAGTTCTTC
clone_size: -
d_call: -
v_call: TRBV6-6
j_call: TRBJ2-1

cdr3_aa: CASSGTFTNYGYTF
cdr3_nt: TGTGCCAGCAGTGGGACCTTCACGAACTATGGCTACACCTTC
clone_size: -
d_call: -
v_call: TRBV25-1
j_call: TRBJ1-2

cdr3_aa: CASSVPGPGAEAFF
cdr3_nt: TGTGCCAGCAGCGTCCCGGGACCCGGCGCTGAAGCTTTCTTT
clone_size: -
d_call: -
v_call: TRBV11-2
j_call: TRBJ1-1

cdr3_aa: CASSGGFTEAFF
cdr3_nt: TGTGCCAGCAGTGGGGGTTTCACTGAAGCTTTCTTT
clone_size: -
d_call: -
v_call: TRBV3-1/TRBV3-2
j_call: TRBJ1-1

cdr3_aa: CASTVRTGKTGELFF
cdr3_nt: TGTGCCAGCACAGTTCGGACAGGGAAGACCGGGGAGCTGTTTTTT
clone_size: few
d_call: TRBD1
v_call: TRBV7-6
j_call: TRBJ2-2

cdr3_aa: CASSGRGDLEKLFF
cdr3_nt: TGTGCCAGCTCCGGTAGAGGGGATCTTGAAAAACTGTTTTTT
clone_size: -
d_call: -
v_call: TRBV6-5
j_call: TRBJ1-4

cdr3_aa: CASSPPGGANEQFF
cdr3_nt: TGTGCCAGCAGTCCCCCGGGGGGGGCCAATGAGCAGTTCTTC
clone_size: -
d_call: TRBD2
v_call: TRBV28
j_call: TRBJ2-1

cdr3_aa: CASSFRDLNSPLHF
cdr3_nt: TGTGCCAGCTCATTCCGGGACCTAAATTCACCCCTCCACTTT
clone_size: -
d_call: -
v_call: TRBV18
j_call: TRBJ1-6

cdr3_aa: CASSSSPSRGGPQHF
cdr3_nt: TGTGCCAGCAGCTCCTCCCCTTCCAGGGGGGGGCCCCAGCATTTT
clone_size: -
d_call: TRBD1
v_call: TRBV7-2
j_call: TRBJ1-5

cdr3_aa: CASRLHTGNTEAFF
cdr3_nt: TGTGCCAGCAGACTCCACACAGGGAACACTGAAGCTTTCTTT
clone_size: -
d_call: -
v_call: TRBV6-5
j_call: TRBJ1-1

cdr3_aa: CASSQLKNANRQGYTF
cdr3_nt: TGTGCCAGCAGCCAGCTCAAAAACGCCAACCGGCAGGGCTACACCTTC
clone_size: -
d_call: -
v_call: TRBV3-1/TRBV3-2
j_call: TRBJ1-2

cdr3_aa: CASSLGGSLNTEAFF
cdr3_nt: TGTGCCAGCAGCTTAGGGGGGAGTTTGAACACTGAAGCTTTCTTT
clone_size: -
d_call: -
v_call: TRBV7-2
j_call: TRBJ1-1

cdr3_aa: CAISEGGQGAYGYTF
cdr3_nt: TGTGCCATCAGTGAGGGGGGACAGGGGGCGTATGGCTACACCTTC
clone_size: -
d_call: TRBD1
v_call: TRBV10-3
j_call: TRBJ1-2

cdr3_aa: CASSLRQGSSYEQYF
cdr3_nt: TGTGCCAGTAGCCTCCGACAGGGGAGCTCCTACGAGCAGTACTTC
clone_size: -
d_call: TRBD1
v_call: TRBV19
j_call: TRBJ2-7

cdr3_aa: CASSSREGQSPLHF
cdr3_nt: TGTGCCAGCAGCTCCCGAGAGGGGCAGTCACCCCTCCACTTT
clone_size: -
d_call: -
v_call: TRBV7-8
j_call: TRBJ1-6

cdr3_aa: CASSEGARGANVLTF
cdr3_nt: TGTGCCAGCAGCGAGGGGGCAAGGGGGGCCAACGTCCTGACTTTC
clone_size: -
d_call: TRBD1
v_call: TRBV13
j_call: TRBJ2-6

cdr3_aa: CASSYGRGANTGELFF
cdr3_nt: TGTGCCAGCAGTTATGGCCGGGGGGCAAACACCGGGGAGCTGTTTTTT
clone_size: -
d_call: -
v_call: TRBV6-5
j_call: TRBJ2-2

cdr3_aa: CAIALQGVTEAFF
cdr3_nt: TGTGCCATCGCCCTACAGGGGGTCACTGAAGCTTTCTTT
clone_size: once
d_call: TRBD1
v_call: TRBV10-3
j_call: TRBJ1-1

cdr3_aa: CASSLSLARDSPLHF
cdr3_nt: TGCGCCAGCAGCTTGTCGTTGGCCAGAGATTCACCCCTCCACTTT
clone_size: -
d_call: -
v_call: TRBV5-1
j_call: TRBJ1-6

cdr3_aa: CASSPDWGGATDTQYF
cdr3_nt: TGTGCCAGCAGCCCAGATTGGGGAGGTGCCACAGATACGCAGTATTTT
clone_size: -
d_call: -
v_call: TRBV3-1/TRBV3-2
j_call: TRBJ2-3

cdr3_aa: CASSLTRSEQYF
cdr3_nt: TGTGCCAGCAGCCTTACACGTTCCGAGCAGTACTTC
clone_size: -
d_call: -
v_call: TRBV7-2
j_call: TRBJ2-7

cdr3_aa: CASSDGTVNTGELFF
cdr3_nt: TGCGCCAGCAGCGACGGGACAGTCAACACCGGGGAGCTGTTTTTT
clone_size: -
d_call: TRBD1
v_call: TRBV5-1
j_call: TRBJ2-2

cdr3_aa: CASRVTGENIQYF
cdr3_nt: TGTGCCAGCAGGGTAACCGGGGAAAACATTCAGTACTTC
clone_size: once
d_call: -
v_call: TRBV12-3/TRBV12-4
j_call: TRBJ2-4

cdr3_aa: CASSLGAPYSNQPQHF
cdr3_nt: TGTGCCAGCAGCTTAGGCGCGCCTTATAGCAATCAGCCCCAGCATTTT
clone_size: -
d_call: -
v_call: TRBV7-2
j_call: TRBJ1-5